This T cell receptor beta chain was sequenced during a study of neurological immune-mediated disorders. Study observations and caveats: The greatest degree of TCR clonal expansion was observed in HTLV-1-associated myelopathy, with the lowest in multiple sclerosis, below that of healthy controls.

V lost 4 bases and J lost 3, with 6 bases in between. The CDR3 loop spans 13 amino acids. Per the germline V gene, CDR1 is KGHDR and CDR2 is SFDVKD. This clonotype was seen ten or more times. No antigen is known for it. TCRdb independently ran MiXCR on the 5' RACE reads; one entry per CDR3 protein. This sample carries tens of thousands of distinct CDR3 sequences, roughly 15% of them seen once, and the ten largest clones take about a quarter. Material: PBMCs. The clonotype was recovered from a woman between 50 and 59 years old with HTLV-1-associated myelopathy (HAM/TSP). The genes are TRBV24-1 and TRBJ1-5; D is undetermined. This chain's CDR3 is CATSEALNQPQHF. The CDR3 coding sequence is TGTGCCACCAGTGAGGCACTCAATCAGCCCCAGCATTTT.